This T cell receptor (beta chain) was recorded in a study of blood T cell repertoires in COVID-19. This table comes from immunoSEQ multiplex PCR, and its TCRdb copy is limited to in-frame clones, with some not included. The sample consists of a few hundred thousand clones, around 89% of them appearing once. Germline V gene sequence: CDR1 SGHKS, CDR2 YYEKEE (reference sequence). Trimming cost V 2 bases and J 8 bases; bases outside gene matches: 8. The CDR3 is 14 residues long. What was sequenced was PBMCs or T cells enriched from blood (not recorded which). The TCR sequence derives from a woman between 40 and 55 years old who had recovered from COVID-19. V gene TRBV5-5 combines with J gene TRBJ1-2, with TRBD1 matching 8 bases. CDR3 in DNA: TGTGCCAGCAGCTTCGGACAGGGTGGAACGGGCTACACCTTC. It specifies CASSFGQGGTGYTF. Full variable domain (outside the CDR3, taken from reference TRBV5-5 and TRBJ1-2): DAGVTQSPTHLIKTRGQQVTLRCSPISGHKSVSWYQQVLGQGPQFIFQYYEKEERGRGNFPDRFSARQFPNYSSELNVNALLLGDSALYLCASSFGQGGTGYTFGSGTRLTVV.